This entry concerns a single T cell receptor (beta chain). This sample is part of a study of blood T cell repertoires in COVID-19. V was shortened by 7 bases and J by 0 bases, with 7 bases between the two germline ends. CDR3 length equals 12 residues. The germline gives CDR1 SQVTM, CDR2 ANQGSEA. Sequencing was performed with immunoSEQ multiplex PCR; in TCRdb, only in-frame clones are kept and a portion is missing. The sample has 300,000 to 400,000 clones; roughly 85% are singletons. The sample consisted of peripheral blood. This TCR derives from a human donor in a cohort sampled during active COVID-19. The rearrangement joins TRBV29-1 to TRBJ2-1; D remains ambiguous. As DNA, the CDR3 is TGCAGCGGAGCGAGCTCCTACAATGAGCAGTTCTTC. Protein product: CSGASSYNEQFF.